What follows describes a single TCR beta chain. Its cognate antigen is unknown. The data were taken from a study of T cell repertoires in cytomegalovirus infection. About the research overall: Epitope selection comprised recently identified HLA-C-restricted CMV epitopes and well-studied HLA-B-restricted CMV epitopes. Signatures in public TCR beta sequences pointed to both CMV infection and matching HLA type. Study results and limitations: Within the response measured ex vivo, HLA-C-restricted CMV-specific TCR beta clonotypes were dominant. Of the TCR beta families, the public ones yielded a cumulative frequency that identified carriers of CMV plus the relevant HLA.

Germline V gives CDR1 MDHEN, CDR2 SYDVKM. The CDR3 has 11 amino acids. The V end lost 6 bases, the J end lost 10 bases, and 10 bases lay between the germline ends. A single record per CDR3 protein comes from TCRdb applying MiXCR to the reads. This table has approximately 1,000,000 distinct CDR3 sequences, 25% to 40% appearing once. This receptor was taken from a human donor in good health (CMV status not recorded). Some clones in this sample may be carry-over from other donors' samples. This rearrangement joins TRBV28 to TRBJ2-4; a weak D match, TRBD2 (6 bases). Here the sequenced sample was cultured CD8+ T cells from PBMCs, taken from culture after CMV antigen stimulation. The CDR3 protein is CASSLEGIQYF. The CDR3 bases are TGTGCCAGCAGCTTGGAGGGGATTCAGTACTTC. Complete variable domain (other parts from reference TRBV28 and TRBJ2-4): DVKVTQSSRYLVKRTGEKVFLECVQDMDHENMFWYRQDPGLGLRLIYFSYDVKMKEKGDIPEGYSVSREKKERFSLILESASTNQTSMYLCASSLEGIQYFGAGTRLSVL.